One and the same sample provided the 23 T cell receptor beta chains below, sequenced in a study of blood T cell repertoires in COVID-19. Profiling relied on immunoSEQ multiplex PCR, and the TCRdb table lists in-frame clones only, not all of them. Counted here are approximately 450,000 clones, roughly nine tenths occurring once; the ten biggest clones make up about 1.1%. The sample consisted of PBMCs or T cells enriched from blood (not recorded which). The receptors were sampled from a young man who had recovered from COVID-19.

This clone was seen a handful of times. V usage is TRBV19 and J usage is TRBJ2-3; 10 nucleotides align to TRBD1. V dropped 5 bases and J dropped 4; count of bases not matched to a gene: 9. The CDR3 sequence is 16 residues long. The germline gives CDR1 LNHDA, CDR2 SQIVND (reference sequence). CDR3 sequence: CASSVLGQGSPDTQYF. The CDR3 coding sequence is TGTGCCAGTAGTGTTCTGGGACAGGGGTCCCCAGATACGCAGTATTTT.

V usage is TRBV6-5 and J usage is TRBJ1-1, with D unresolved. This CDR3 has 12 residues. Trimming took 6 bases from V and 0 from J, leaving 5 bases between them. Germline values: CDR1 MNHEY, CDR2 SVGAGI. The CDR3 coding sequence is TGTGCCAGCAGGACTTTGAACACTGAAGCTTTCTTT. The encoded protein is CASRTLNTEAFF.

CDR3 region: CASSVSGGASKGNQPQHF. The CDR3 nucleotides are TGTGCCAGCAGTGTCTCCGGCGGGGCTTCCAAGGGAAATCAGCCCCAGCATTTT. V usage is TRBV6-1 and J usage is TRBJ1-5; D might be TRBD1 (5 bases). The CDR3 runs to 18 residues. Germline loops: CDR1 MNHNS, CDR2 SASEGT. The V gene lost 4 bases and the J gene lost 4 bases, with 23 bases spanning the gap.

The V call is TRBV4-1, the J call TRBJ2-7; 11 bases map to TRBD1. Germline V gene data show CDR1 as MGHRA and CDR2 as YSYEKL. The CDR3 totals 16 residues. Trimming took 4 bases from V and 2 from J; bases not matched to a gene: 7. In nucleotides, the CDR3 is TGCGCCAGCAGCCGAGGGACAGGGGGATTAGCCTACGAGCAGTACTTC. Its protein is CASSRGTGGLAYEQYF.

V is TRBV28 and J is TRBJ2-7; TRBD1 aligns across 7 bases. V shed 10 bases, J shed 12 bases, and the junction held 27 bases outside the gene matches. CDR1 MDHEN and CDR2 SYDVKM come from the germline V gene. CDR3 length: 16 residues. This CDR3 is CATCQQLSLGTDRRYF. As DNA, the CDR3 is TGTGCCACGTGCCAGCAGTTAAGTTTGGGGACAGACCGTCGGTACTTC.

CDR3 nucleotides: TGTGCCAGCAGTTACTCGAGACTAGCGGGAGGCGAGCAGTTCTTC. Translation: CASSYSRLAGGEQFF. The chain recombines TRBV6-6 with TRBJ2-1; TRBD2 matches 13 bases. The V and J ends lost 0 bases and 10 bases, in that order; junction bases with no gene match: 3. CDR3 length: 15 amino acids. Germline CDR1 is MNHNY and CDR2 is SVGAGI (reference sequence).

This clone was counted only a few times. The chain combines TRBV14 with TRBJ1-2; possibly TRBD1 for D (6 bases). The CDR3 sequence is 17 residues long. V was clipped by 1 base and J by 4 bases, with 19 bases between them. Germline V gene data show CDR1 as SGHDN and CDR2 as FVKESK. The CDR3 is CASSQALGAGGAYGYTF. CDR3 sequence (DNA): TGTGCCAGCAGCCAAGCGCTAGGGGCGGGGGGCGCCTATGGCTACACCTTC.

This chain joins TRBV28 and TRBJ1-5; 7 nucleotides match TRBD1. Germline assignment: CDR1 MDHEN and CDR2 SYDVKM. The trim removed 5 bases at V and 7 bases at J, leaving 17 bases unmatched. CDR3 length: 17 amino acids. Here the CDR3 reads CASSGLGAGRDSQPQHF. The CDR3 nucleotides are TGTGCCAGCAGTGGACTTGGGGCGGGTAGGGACAGCCAGCCCCAGCATTTT.

The chain's CDR3 is CAWSGFVGADGYTF. The CDR3 nucleotides read TGTGCCTGGAGTGGCTTTGTGGGGGCGGACGGCTACACCTTC. The chain employs TRBV30 and TRBJ1-2; D is possibly TRBD1 (6 bases). From germline, CDR1 is GTSNPN and CDR2 SVGIG (reference sequence). This CDR3 is built from 14 residues. V dropped 1 base and J dropped 8 bases, with 17 bases sitting between them.

This clone was observed a few times. This chain connects TRBV19 to TRBJ2-7, with 9 bases matching TRBD1. This CDR3 region has 14 residues. CDR1 LNHDA and CDR2 SQIVND come from the germline V gene (reference sequence). Germline trimming cut 4 bases from V and 3 bases from J; bases unmatched to any gene: 4. The CDR3 spells CASSNRQGGYEQYF. CDR3 in DNA: TGTGCCAGTAGTAACAGACAGGGGGGCTACGAGCAGTACTTC.

The CDR3 region is CAISDSSQPQHF. In DNA form, the CDR3 reads TGTGCCATCAGTGATTCGTCTCAGCCCCAGCATTTT. The gene calls are TRBV10-3 and TRBJ1-5; D gene unclear. Germline assignment: CDR1 ENHRY and CDR2 SYGVKD. The CDR3 runs 12 residues. Trimming cost V 3 bases and J 6 bases, with 6 bases left between them.

The chain joins TRBV18 to TRBJ2-5, with D perhaps TRBD2 (6 bases). Trimming shortened V by 3 bases and J by 10 bases, and 24 bases separated the two germline ends. The length of the CDR3 is 16 residues. The V gene's germline CDR1 is KGHSH and CDR2 LQKENI. The CDR3 DNA follows: TGTGCCAGCTCACCCACACCTCCCGACGGGAGAGGTAGCCAGTACTTC. It is translated as CASSPTPPDGRGSQYF.

V gene TRBV19 combines with J gene TRBJ2-7, with D possibly TRBD2 on 6 matching bases. In germline, CDR1 is LNHDA, CDR2 SQIVND (reference sequence). V dropped 6 bases and J dropped 1 base, with 10 bases sitting between them. The CDR3 runs 13 residues. The CDR3: CASSGLASYEQYF. For the CDR3, the DNA is TGTGCCAGTAGCGGCCTAGCGTCCTACGAGCAGTACTTC. Drawing the rest from reference TRBV19 and TRBJ2-7, the complete variable domain is DGGITQSPKYLFRKEGQNVTLSCEQNLNHDAMYWYRQDPGQGLRLIYYSQIVNDFQKGDIAEGYSVSREKKESFPLTVTSAQKNPTAFYLCASSGLASYEQYFGPGTRLTVT.

Points on this clone: One end of the junction does not line up with germline, which may come from a read error. The V call is TRBV28, the J call TRBJ2-3; 11 bases fit TRBD2. The length of the CDR3 is 12 residues. Germline V gene data show CDR1 as MDHEN and CDR2 as SYDVKM. As DNA, the CDR3 is TGTGCCAGCTCCATTAGCGGGAGGGCCTTAATCTTT. This translates into CASSISGRALIF. Based on the CDR3 plus reference TRBV28 and TRBJ2-3, the full variable domain is DVKVTQSSRYLVKRTGEKVFLECVQDMDHENMFWYRQDPGLGLRLIYFSYDVKMKEKGDIPEGYSVSREKKERFSLILESASTNQTSMYLCASSISGRALIFGPGTRLTVL.

The chain employs TRBV5-6 and TRBJ2-7; D is possibly TRBD2 (6 bases). The V gene lost 1 base and the J gene lost 4 bases, with 15 bases spanning the gap. The CDR3 runs 15 residues. CDR1 SGHDT and CDR2 YYEEEE come from the germline V gene. As DNA, the CDR3 is TGTGCCAGCAGCTTGAGCGGAGGGGCCTTTTACGAGCAGTACTTC. Encoded protein: CASSLSGGAFYEQYF.

The chain couples TRBV29-1 to TRBJ2-7, with D possibly matching TRBD1 (6 bases). This CDR3 region has 13 residues. Germline CDR1 and CDR2: SQVTM and ANQGSEA. The V gene lost 7 bases and the J gene lost 2 bases, with 15 bases spanning the gap. DNA for the CDR3: TGCAGCGCCGGAATTGGACAGACCTACGAGCAGTACTTC. This translates into CSAGIGQTYEQYF.

The J gene is TRBJ1-5, the V gene TRBV30, with TRBD1 identical over 7 bases. This CDR3 has 14 residues. Germline V gives CDR1 GTSNPN, CDR2 SVGIG (reference sequence). After removal of 2 bases from V and 3 bases from J, the junction contained 4 bases not matched to a gene. CDR3: CAWSLGQSNQPQHF. The CDR3, as DNA: TGTGCCTGGAGTCTGGGACAGTCCAATCAGCCCCAGCATTTT.

The chain uses TRBV3-1 (or the pseudogene TRBV3-2) and TRBJ1-2; tentative D call: TRBD1 (6 bases). The CDR3 has 14 amino acids. V lost 3 bases and J 3 bases, leaving 11 bases between the germline ends. The germline gives CDR1 LGHDT, CDR2 YNNKEL (reference sequence). The CDR3, as DNA: TGTGCCAGCAGCCAGATACAGGGTTACTATGGCTACACCTTC. As protein: CASSQIQGYYGYTF.

The CDR3 DNA follows: TGCAGCGTTCGGAGCCCCGCAGCCACTGGAAACACCATATATTTT. This translates into CSVRSPAATGNTIYF. The chain links TRBV29-1 to TRBJ1-3; unclear D gene. This CDR3 has 15 residues. V was clipped by 5 bases and J by 2 bases, with 16 bases between them. The V gene's germline CDR1 is SQVTM and CDR2 ANQGSEA.

The chain recombines TRBV6-6 with TRBJ1-6, with D possibly being TRBD1 (6 bases). Germline CDR1 and CDR2: MNHNY and SVGAGI (reference sequence). The CDR3 spans 15 residues. Trimming stripped 4 bases from V and 3 bases from J, with 10 bases between. CDR3 amino acids: CASSSPGDYNSPLHF. The CDR3 DNA reads TGTGCCAGCAGTTCCCCAGGGGACTATAATTCACCCCTCCACTTT.

The chain combines TRBV5-4 with TRBJ1-4, with 7 bases fitting TRBD1. The trim removed 0 bases at V and 3 bases at J, leaving 2 bases unmatched. Germline V gene lookup returns CDR1 SGHNT and CDR2 YYREEE (reference sequence). The CDR3 runs 15 residues. The CDR3 coding sequence is TGTGCCAGCAGCTTGGCTCAGGGGGCTAATGAAAAACTGTTTTTT. Translating it yields CASSLAQGANEKLFF.

CDR3 residues: CASSPLSGFHEQYF. Here the CDR3 DNA reads TGTGCCAGCAGCCCCCTTTCGGGGTTCCACGAGCAGTACTTC. This rearrangement joins TRBV7-9 to TRBJ2-7; tentative D call: TRBD2 (5 bases). CDR1 is SEHNR and CDR2 is FQNEAQ in the germline V gene (reference sequence). Deletions cut 5 bases from V and 5 bases from J, with 16 bases between. This CDR3 has 14 amino acids.

The chain combines TRBV28 with TRBJ2-1, with D perhaps TRBD1 (5 bases). The CDR3 contains 16 residues. Germline V gene lookup returns CDR1 MDHEN and CDR2 SYDVKM. Trimming stripped 5 bases from V and 8 bases from J, with 22 bases between. The DNA of the CDR3 is TGTGCCAGCAGTCCCCCCACGGGCCAGGGTGGGGATGAGCAGTTCTTC. It specifies CASSPPTGQGGDEQFF.